The rows below give T cell receptor beta chains drawn from one sample of a study of human T cells and chemical hapten exposure. TCRdb fed the RACE reads into MiXCR, producing one record per CDR3 protein. This table has 25,000 to 35,000 distinct CDR3 sequences, 5% to 6% appearing once. The sequences come from whole blood, collected in connection with sensitization to the hapten diphenylcyclopropenone (DPC). The receptors were sampled from a man between 25 and 39 years old with alopecia areata. Some clones in this sample may be carry-over from other donors' samples. Each CDR3 is given with its conserved first and last residue.

TRBV20-1	13	CSASTGAGNTIYF
TRBV18	15	CASSPQDASDQPQHF
TRBV7-2	11	CASSLAHDQYF
TRBV20-1	24	CSARPPLGSGSSSRGKTCKNIQYF
TRBV20-1	11	CSPHSLETQYF
TRBV7-6	12	CASSSQEGEAFF
TRBV18	16	CASSAWTSVLQDTQYF
TRBV7-9	11	CASSGPDGYTF
TRBV28	13	CASTQGAPRGYTF
TRBV2	13	CASSDGNFYEQYF
TRBV27	13	CASSSSGSHIQYF
TRBV29-1	12	CSVEGALGRQYF
TRBV6-6	15	CASSSPGTAQETQYF
TRBV7-6	13	CASSRHKNYEQYF
TRBV7-9	15	CASSLHGDGNYGYTF
TRBV10-2	13	CASSLQGPETQYF
TRBV19	13	CASQDRAGQPQHF
TRBV30	13	CACTGGWYNEQFF
TRBV15	13	CATSAGDSQEAFF
TRBV4-1	13	CASSQEWEGIQHF
TRBV20-1	14	CSASSGPFYNEQFF
TRBV18	14	CASSPPSFQETQYF
TRBV12-3/TRBV12-4	12	CASSRTGLGQYF
TRBV7-9	15	CASSETLHGTDTQYF
TRBV30	14	CAWKDRSSYNEQFF
TRBV7-2	12	CASTQTSGKLFF
TRBV12-3/TRBV12-4	15	CASSTQRQGNSPLHF
TRBV9	14	CASSGDGGNYGYTF
TRBV6-2/TRBV6-3	15	CASSYPGTVNSPLHF
TRBV16	15	CASSQLGRGKDEQFF
TRBV7-8	16	CASSPHRDRVSSPLHF
TRBV29-1	13	CSVEGQGADTQYF
TRBV12-3/TRBV12-4	11	CASRDRSEAFF
TRBV24-1	20	CATSDLPSGGPSWYQETQYF
TRBV29-1	15	CSVGQVSGSADTQYF
TRBV7-2	16	CASSHPDGSYNYGYTF
TRBV12-3/TRBV12-4	15	CASSLGQGVWETQYF
TRBV7-2	15	CASSPEASNTGELFF
TRBV7-2	17	CASSFGTDRGGDNEQFF
TRBV24-1	13	CATSDLGEREQYF
TRBV12-3/TRBV12-4	15	CASSLGNSGANVLTF
TRBV11-3	16	CASSPGGFAGANVLTF
TRBV20-1	14	CSATLQGINYEQYF
TRBV12-3/TRBV12-4	17	CASTKGLAGDSSYEQYF
TRBV11-2	15	CASSLAVAATYEQYF
TRBV6-5	15	CASSYIGAAHYEQYF
TRBV6-9	14	CASSANRASDEQYF
TRBV11-2	15	CASSLARVNTGELFF
TRBV6-6	16	CASSYSGGGPSYEQYF
TRBV2	13	CASSLTESYGYTF
TRBV6-2/TRBV6-3	17	CASSFEGLLPGANVLTF
TRBV13	13	CASSLRQKNIQYF
TRBV2	13	CASREGSYNEQFF
TRBV7-9	16	CASSLGYPSSYNEQFF
TRBV6-5	14	CASSYSRVQETQYF
TRBV24-1	22	CATSDFRTGFRTGGLSTDTQYF
TRBV6-6	15	CASSKGLVGNQPQHF
TRBV14	17	CASSPLRGASSTDTQYF
TRBV7-9	14	CASSTTGYNSPLHF